One and the same sample provided the 30 T cell receptor beta chains below, sequenced in a study of regulatory T cells in long-lasting Graves disease. Time point: persistent/refractory GD, antithyroid drugs over 5 years with positive TRAb. The TCR library was made from RNA that had been extracted from PBMCs in TRIzol. Building of the TCR beta libraries involved iRepertoire HTBI primers and Arm-PCR of CDR3 regions. MiXCR, run by TCRdb on the multiplex PCR reads, gives a single entry per CDR3 protein. The sample has 300,000 to 400,000 distinct CDR3 sequences, about 19% seen once; the top ten hold 29%. This sample comprised peripheral blood mononuclear cells (PBMCs), obtained when the disease was refractory, from a patient treated with antithyroid drugs. The receptors come from a female donor with Graves disease.

This clonotype was seen repeatedly, ten times or more. The chain uses TRBV28 and TRBJ1-4; unclear D gene. The CDR3 length is 17 residues. Per germline, CDR1 MDHEN and CDR2 SYDVKM. Trimming stripped 3 bases from V and 3 bases from J, with 17 bases between. CDR3 region: CASSFIRPTMSNEKLFF. The CDR3 DNA reads TGTGCCAGCAGTTTTATTCGACCTACTATGTCTAATGAAAAACTGTTTTTT.

At least ten counts were recorded for this clonotype. The chain is built from TRBV30 and TRBJ1-5; D is unclear. Germline CDR1 and CDR2: GTSNPN and SVGIG (reference sequence). The CDR3 loop spans 13 amino acids. Deletions cut 3 bases from V and 5 bases from J, with 11 bases between. The CDR3 DNA reads TGTGCCTGGAGGTCCTCGGCGGATCAGCCCCAGCATTTT. Translating it yields CAWRSSADQPQHF.

In this sample, this clonotype turned up a few times. This chain's CDR3 is CASSRVGETQYF. Here the CDR3 DNA reads TGTGCCAGCAGCCGAGTAGGGGAGACCCAGTACTTC. V is TRBV5-6 and J is TRBJ2-5; D is unresolved. V shed 4 bases and J shed 5 bases, with 9 bases lying between them. Germline V gene data show CDR1 as SGHDT and CDR2 as YYEEEE. CDR3 size: 12 residues.

This chain links TRBV19 with TRBJ1-2; TRBD1 matches 9 bases. V dropped 6 bases and J dropped 4; count of bases not matched to a gene: 6. The CDR3 spans 14 residues. Germline-derived CDR1 and CDR2 are LNHDA and SQIVND (reference sequence). The CDR3 region has the DNA TGTGCCAGTAGCCTTACAGGGGGCAGCTATGGCTACACCTTC. Translating gives CASSLTGGSYGYTF.

The table lists this clonotype with many counts. The J gene is TRBJ1-6, the V gene TRBV6-2 or TRBV6-3, with 9 bases matching TRBD1. Unmatched junction bases numbered 16, after V lost 6 bases and J lost 7 bases. This CDR3 spans 18 amino acids. The germline V gene encodes CDR1 MNHEY and CDR2 SVGEGT. Here the CDR3 reads CASRENRGRLGLNSPLHF. The DNA of the CDR3 is TGTGCCAGCAGAGAAAACAGGGGGCGACTAGGTCTCAATTCACCCCTCCACTTT.

The rearrangement links TRBV4-3 to TRBJ1-1, with TRBD1 as a possible D gene (5 bases). V gave up 1 base and J gave up 0 bases, with 9 bases separating them. This CDR3 spans 15 amino acids. Germline V CDR1 and CDR2: LGHNA, YSLEER. The CDR3, as DNA: TGCGCCAGCAGCCAAGGAGACAGAATGAACACTGAAGCTTTCTTT. Protein sequence: CASSQGDRMNTEAFF.

This clonotype was picked up a small number of times. CDR3 loop: CASSLGPRDKDTPYEQYF. CDR3 sequence (DNA): TGCGCCAGCAGCTTGGGCCCACGGGACAAAGATACCCCCTACGAGCAGTACTTC. The V call is TRBV5-1, the J call TRBJ2-7; possible D gene TRBD1, 6 bases. Germline-derived CDR1 and CDR2 are SGHRS and YFSETQ. CDR3 length: 18 amino acids. Trimming stripped 0 bases from V and 2 bases from J, with 21 bases between.

This clonotype came up a few times. This chain connects TRBV25-1 to TRBJ1-2, with 8 bases matching TRBD1. The CDR3 runs 15 residues. With V trimmed by 1 base and J by 7 bases, 8 bases remained unmatched. The germline CDR1 and CDR2 sequences are MGHDK and SYGVNS. CDR3 bases: TGTGCCAGCAGTGAATCTTGGACAGGGATCGGTGGCTACACCTTC. This gives the protein CASSESWTGIGGYTF.

Many counts were recorded for this clonotype. V usage is TRBV18 and J usage is TRBJ1-5; no clear D gene. The ends were cut back, 3 bases at V and 5 bases at J, with 8 bases in the middle. Germline CDR1 is KGHSH and CDR2 is LQKENI. CDR3 length: 13 amino acids. The CDR3 coding sequence is TGTGCCAGCTCACCTGGATCCGATCAGCCCCAGCATTTT. This sequence encodes CASSPGSDQPQHF.

The chain links TRBV27 to TRBJ1-1, with D unclear. This CDR3 is built from 12 residues. V lost 4 bases to trimming and J lost 8 bases, with 11 bases between them. Germline CDR1 is MNHEY and CDR2 is SMNVEV (reference sequence). CDR3 loop: CASSSSVTEAFF. Written as DNA, the CDR3 is TGTGCCAGCAGTTCCTCTGTAACCGAAGCTTTCTTT.

The V and J genes are TRBV20-1 and TRBJ2-7; 7 bases are shared with TRBD2. CDR3 length: 15 residues. V gave up 5 bases and J gave up 0 bases; unmatched junction bases: 10. Per germline, CDR1 DFQATT and CDR2 SNEGSKA (reference sequence). The CDR3: CSAGGGRSFSYEQYF. As DNA, the CDR3 is TGCAGTGCTGGGGGGGGGAGGTCTTTCTCCTACGAGCAGTACTTC.

The chain recombines TRBV9 with TRBJ2-5, with 13 bases matching TRBD2. This CDR3 region has 17 residues. Germline V CDR1 and CDR2: SGDLS, YYNGEE. The V and J ends lost 0 bases and 4 bases, in that order; junction bases with no gene match: 6. The DNA of the CDR3 is TGTGCCAGCAGCGTAGGGACTAGCGGGAGAGGGAGAGAGACCCAGTACTTC. Translation: CASSVGTSGRGRETQYF.

The chain is built from TRBV6-1 and TRBJ2-5; D possibly matches TRBD1 or TRBD2 (5 bases each). The CDR3 loop spans 12 amino acids. The V gene lost 5 bases and the J gene lost 9 bases, with 13 bases spanning the gap. CDR1 is MNHNS and CDR2 is SASEGT in the germline V gene. The CDR3 sequence is CASSRGRGAQYF. In DNA, the CDR3 is TGTGCCAGCAGTCGCGGTCGAGGGGCCCAGTACTTC.

Many counts were recorded for this clonotype. The rearrangement uses TRBV28 and TRBJ2-7; D not resolved. The V end was cut by 3 bases, the J end by 2 bases, with 11 bases between. CDR3 length: 14 residues. CDR1 MDHEN and CDR2 SYDVKM come from the germline V gene. The DNA for the CDR3 is TGTGCCAGCAGTTTTTTTGCCATGACCTACGAGCAGTACTTC. Its translation: CASSFFAMTYEQYF.

The J gene is TRBJ1-2, the V gene TRBV6-1; D not resolved. The V and J ends lost 7 bases and 2 bases respectively, with 11 bases between them. CDR3 length equals 13 residues. Germline lookup yields CDR1 MNHNS and CDR2 SASEGT. The CDR3 reads CASIKGLNYGYTF. As DNA, the CDR3 is TGTGCCAGCATTAAAGGTCTCAACTATGGCTACACCTTC.

The rearrangement links TRBV12-3 or TRBV12-4 to TRBJ1-1, with D unclear. V lost 2 bases to trimming and J lost 7 bases, with 14 bases between them. This CDR3 comprises 14 residues. CDR3 bases: TGTGCCAGCAGTTTAAGCGGTAGGGCCTTTGAAGCTTTCTTT. Translated: CASSLSGRAFEAFF.

The chain carries TRBV7-9 and TRBJ2-3, with D possibly TRBD2 on 6 matching bases. V was cut by 4 bases and J by 5 bases, with 22 bases left in between. Germline V gives CDR1 SEHNR, CDR2 FQNEAQ (reference sequence). The CDR3 runs to 17 residues. The CDR3 sequence: CASSSAIVPGVIDTQYF. The CDR3 bases are TGTGCCAGCAGCTCCGCGATTGTTCCGGGAGTAATAGATACGCAGTATTTT.

This clonotype has a count of ten or more. The chain uses TRBV2 and TRBJ1-1; no clear D. This CDR3 has 13 amino acids. V was cut by 8 bases and J by 0 bases, with 10 bases left in between. Germline values: CDR1 SNHLY, CDR2 FYNNEI. The CDR3: CASEREMNTEAFF. In DNA, the CDR3 is TGTGCCAGCGAAAGGGAGATGAACACTGAAGCTTTCTTT.

The J gene is TRBJ2-3, the V gene TRBV9; 9 bases match TRBD2. CDR1 and CDR2 (germline): SGDLS, YYNGEE. This CDR3 is built from 15 residues. With V trimmed by 2 bases and J by 0 bases, 1 base remained unmatched. This CDR3 reads CASSVGLASTDTQYF. Here the CDR3 DNA reads TGTGCCAGCAGCGTCGGACTAGCGAGCACAGATACGCAGTATTTT.

This clonotype was counted many times. V gene TRBV24-1 combines with J gene TRBJ2-2; TRBD2 matches at 14 bases. The length of the CDR3 is 19 residues. V lost 10 bases to trimming and J lost 0 bases; unmatched junction nucleotides: 12. CDR1 and CDR2 from the germline V gene are KGHDR and SFDVKD. CDR3 sequence (DNA): TGTGCCACGCTAAGCGGCGGACTAGCGGGGGGCACGAACACCGGGGAGCTGTTTTTT. This encodes CATLSGGLAGGTNTGELFF.

This chain links TRBV7-9 with TRBJ2-4; D remains unclear. V lost 5 bases and J lost 7, with 12 bases in between. The length of the CDR3 is 13 residues. Looked up from germline, CDR1 is SEHNR and CDR2 is FQNEAQ (reference sequence). This CDR3 reads CASSPRAENIQYF. CDR3 nucleotides: TGTGCCAGCAGCCCCCGGGCCGAGAACATTCAGTACTTC.

The chain combines TRBV11-3 with TRBJ2-5, with 8 bases matching TRBD2. The germline V gene encodes CDR1 SGHNT and CDR2 YENEEA. The CDR3 length is 19 residues. The ends lost 5 bases at V and 1 base at J; junction bases unmatched: 18. The CDR3 DNA follows: TGTGCCAGCAGCCGATACGTCCCCTTTAGCGGGGAATCCCAAGAGACCCAGTACTTC. This translates into CASSRYVPFSGESQETQYF.

This clonotype was detected many times. The chain links TRBV28 to TRBJ2-5, with 8 positions matching TRBD2. Germline CDR1 and CDR2: MDHEN and SYDVKM. Germline trimming cut 4 bases from V and 3 bases from J; bases unmatched to any gene: 7. The CDR3 length is 15 residues. CDR3: CASSSAGAGEETQYF. In DNA, the CDR3 is TGTGCCAGCAGTTCAGCGGGAGCTGGGGAAGAGACCCAGTACTTC. Full variable domain (remainder filled in from reference TRBV28 and TRBJ2-5): DVKVTQSSRYLVKRTGEKVFLECVQDMDHENMFWYRQDPGLGLRLIYFSYDVKMKEKGDIPEGYSVSREKKERFSLILESASTNQTSMYLCASSSAGAGEETQYFGPGTRLLVL.

Many counts were recorded for this clonotype. This sequence joins TRBV3-1 and TRBJ2-5; no firm D call. V lost 7 bases to trimming and J lost 5 bases, with 23 bases between them. The CDR3 sequence is 16 residues long. The germline V gene encodes CDR1 LGHDT and CDR2 YNNKEL (reference sequence). The CDR3 reads CASTDLTVAPFETQYF. The CDR3 DNA reads TGTGCCAGCACCGACTTGACGGTAGCCCCATTTGAGACCCAGTACTTC.

The chain links TRBV4-2 to TRBJ1-2; no firm D call. Trimming pared 0 bases from V and 3 bases from J, leaving 11 bases between. Germline loops: CDR1 LGHNA, CDR2 YNFKEQ. This CDR3 region has 15 residues. This chain's CDR3 is CASSQDERRHYGYTF. As DNA, the CDR3 is TGTGCCAGCAGCCAAGACGAAAGACGCCACTATGGCTACACCTTC.

This clonotype has ten or more counts. The rearrangement uses TRBV28 and TRBJ2-4; unclear D gene. The CDR3 has 11 amino acids. V was trimmed by 5 bases and J by 10 bases, leaving 9 bases between them. Germline loops: CDR1 MDHEN, CDR2 SYDVKM. CDR3 nucleotide sequence: TGTGCCAGCAGTCCCTTAAAGATTCAGTACTTC. Residues: CASSPLKIQYF. The full variable domain, completed using reference TRBV28 and TRBJ2-4, is DVKVTQSSRYLVKRTGEKVFLECVQDMDHENMFWYRQDPGLGLRLIYFSYDVKMKEKGDIPEGYSVSREKKERFSLILESASTNQTSMYLCASSPLKIQYFGAGTRLSVL.

A few counts support this clonotype. The rearrangement uses TRBV10-3 and TRBJ1-5; D gene unclear. CDR1 is ENHRY and CDR2 is SYGVKD in the germline V gene. The CDR3 has 13 amino acids. Trimming removed 6 bases from V and 8 bases from J, with 14 bases in between. The CDR3 loop reads CAISPDFAKPQHF. Written as DNA, the CDR3 is TGTGCCATCAGCCCCGACTTTGCGAAGCCCCAGCATTTT.

The chain joins TRBV14 to TRBJ2-1; D unclear. V gave up 0 bases and J gave up 4 bases, with 7 bases separating them. The CDR3 spans 14 residues. Germline V lookup: CDR1 SGHDN, CDR2 FVKESK. The CDR3: CASSQDLTYNEQFF. In DNA, the CDR3 is TGTGCCAGCAGCCAAGATCTGACTTACAATGAGCAGTTCTTC.

The sample holds many counts of this clonotype. The chain recombines TRBV6-1 with TRBJ2-5; either TRBD1 or TRBD2 may fit D (5 bases each). This CDR3 has 13 residues. Germline V gene lookup returns CDR1 MNHNS and CDR2 SASEGT. Trimming removed 8 bases from V and 5 bases from J, with 15 bases in between. This CDR3 is CASAGALGETQYF. CDR3 sequence (DNA): TGTGCCAGCGCCGGGGCCCTGGGGGAGACCCAGTACTTC.

This clonotype occurred a few times. The rearrangement links TRBV20-1 to TRBJ1-5; a possible D gene is TRBD1 (6 bases). V lost 0 bases to trimming and J lost 0 bases, with 21 bases between them. Germline CDR1 reads DFQATT; CDR2 reads SNEGSKA (reference sequence). This CDR3 has 19 amino acids. The CDR3 nucleotides are TGCAGTGCTAGAGACCAACCATCAGACAGGCCCTATAGCAATCAGCCCCAGCATTTT. Amino acids: CSARDQPSDRPYSNQPQHF.